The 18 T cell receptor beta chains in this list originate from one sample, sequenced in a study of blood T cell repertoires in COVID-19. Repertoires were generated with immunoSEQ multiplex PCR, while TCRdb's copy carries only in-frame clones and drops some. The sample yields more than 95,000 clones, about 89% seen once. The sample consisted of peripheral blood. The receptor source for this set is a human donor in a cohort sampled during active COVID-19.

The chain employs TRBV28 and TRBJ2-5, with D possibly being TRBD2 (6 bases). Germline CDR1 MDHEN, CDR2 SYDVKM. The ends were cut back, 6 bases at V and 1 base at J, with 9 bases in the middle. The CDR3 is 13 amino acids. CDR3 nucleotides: TGTGCCAGCAGGCGGGACTCCCAAGAGACCCAGTACTTC. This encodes CASRRDSQETQYF.

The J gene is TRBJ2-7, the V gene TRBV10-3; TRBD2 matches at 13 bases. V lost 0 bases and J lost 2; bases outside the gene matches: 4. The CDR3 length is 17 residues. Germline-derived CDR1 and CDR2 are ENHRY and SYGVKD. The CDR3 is CAISESVGLAGAYEQYF. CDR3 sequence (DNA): TGTGCCATCAGTGAGTCGGTTGGACTAGCGGGAGCCTACGAGCAGTACTTC.

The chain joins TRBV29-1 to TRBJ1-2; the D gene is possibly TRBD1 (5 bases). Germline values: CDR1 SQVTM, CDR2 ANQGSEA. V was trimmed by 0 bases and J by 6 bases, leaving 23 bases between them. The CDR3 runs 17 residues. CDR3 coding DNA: TGCAGCGTTGAAGATTGGGCCTGGGGCACGGCCAGGGATGGCTACACCTTC. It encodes CSVEDWAWGTARDGYTF.

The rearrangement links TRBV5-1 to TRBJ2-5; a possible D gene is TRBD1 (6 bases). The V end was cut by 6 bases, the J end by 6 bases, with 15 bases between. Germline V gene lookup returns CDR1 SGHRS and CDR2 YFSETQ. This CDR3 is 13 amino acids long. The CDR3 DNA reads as TGCGCCAGCAAGGGGGTTGGGTATCAGACCCAGTACTTC. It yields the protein CASKGVGYQTQYF.

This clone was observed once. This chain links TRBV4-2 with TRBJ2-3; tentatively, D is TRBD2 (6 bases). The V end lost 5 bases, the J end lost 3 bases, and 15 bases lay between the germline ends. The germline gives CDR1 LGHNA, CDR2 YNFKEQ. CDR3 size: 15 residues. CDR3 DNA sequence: TGTGCCAGCAGCTCAAAAAGTGGGGGGACAGATACGCAGTATTTT. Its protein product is CASSSKSGGTDTQYF.

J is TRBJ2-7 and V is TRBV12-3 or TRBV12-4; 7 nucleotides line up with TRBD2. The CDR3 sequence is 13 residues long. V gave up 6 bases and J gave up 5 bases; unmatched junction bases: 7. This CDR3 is CASRPGGLDEQYF. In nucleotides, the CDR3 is TGTGCCAGCAGGCCGGGGGGTTTGGACGAGCAGTACTTC.

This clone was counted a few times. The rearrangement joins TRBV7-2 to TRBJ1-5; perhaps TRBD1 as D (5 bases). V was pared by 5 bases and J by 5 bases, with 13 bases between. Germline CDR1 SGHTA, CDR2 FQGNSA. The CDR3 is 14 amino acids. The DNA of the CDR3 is TGTGCCAGCAGCGTGGGACTGCCTTATCAGCCCCAGCATTTT. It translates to CASSVGLPYQPQHF. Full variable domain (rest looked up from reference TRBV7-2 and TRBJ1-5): GAGVSQSPSNKVTEKGKDVELRCDPISGHTALYWYRQSLGQGLEFLIYFQGNSAPDKSGLPSDRFSAERTGGSVSTLTIQRTQQEDSAVYLCASSVGLPYQPQHFGDGTRLSIL.

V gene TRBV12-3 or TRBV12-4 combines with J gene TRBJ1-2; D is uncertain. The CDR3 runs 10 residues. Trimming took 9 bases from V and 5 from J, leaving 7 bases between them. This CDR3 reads CARILYGYTF. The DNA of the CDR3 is TGTGCCAGAATACTTTATGGCTACACCTTC.

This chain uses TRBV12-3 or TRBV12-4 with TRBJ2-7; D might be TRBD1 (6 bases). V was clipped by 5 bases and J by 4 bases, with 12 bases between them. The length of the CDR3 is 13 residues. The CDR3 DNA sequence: TGTGCCAGCAGTGCTGACAGGCGATACGAGCAGTACTTC. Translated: CASSADRRYEQYF.

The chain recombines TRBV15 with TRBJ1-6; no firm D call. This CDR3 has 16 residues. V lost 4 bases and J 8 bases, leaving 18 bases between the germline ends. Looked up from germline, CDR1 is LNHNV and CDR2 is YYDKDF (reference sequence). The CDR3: CATSTGGPRLDSPLHF. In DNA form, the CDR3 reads TGTGCCACCAGCACCGGAGGGCCTCGCCTGGATTCACCCCTCCACTTT.

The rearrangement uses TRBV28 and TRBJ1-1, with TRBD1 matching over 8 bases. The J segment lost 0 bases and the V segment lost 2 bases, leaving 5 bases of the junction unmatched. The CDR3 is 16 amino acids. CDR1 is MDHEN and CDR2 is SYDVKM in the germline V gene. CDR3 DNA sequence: TGTGCCAGCAGTTTAATTCAGGGGGCCGTGAACACTGAAGCTTTCTTT. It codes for CASSLIQGAVNTEAFF.

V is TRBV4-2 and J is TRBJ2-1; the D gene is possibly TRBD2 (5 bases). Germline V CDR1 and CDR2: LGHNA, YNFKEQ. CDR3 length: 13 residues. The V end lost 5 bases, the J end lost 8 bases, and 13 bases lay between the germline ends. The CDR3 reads CASSAGGRDEQFF. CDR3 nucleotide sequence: TGTGCCAGCAGCGCAGGAGGTAGGGATGAGCAGTTCTTC.

CDR3 in amino acids: CASSLAAGRLGEKLFF. CDR3 nucleotides: TGTGCCAGCAGCTTGGCTGCTGGGCGTTTGGGTGAAAAACTGTTTTTT. This chain connects TRBV5-5 to TRBJ1-4; D gene ambiguous. Germline values: CDR1 SGHKS, CDR2 YYEKEE (reference sequence). There are 16 residues in the CDR3. Trimming cost V 0 bases and J 7 bases, with 16 bases left between them.

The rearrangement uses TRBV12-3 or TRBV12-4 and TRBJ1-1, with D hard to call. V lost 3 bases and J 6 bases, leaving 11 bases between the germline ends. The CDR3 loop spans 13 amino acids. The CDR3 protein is CASSFLVEAEAFF. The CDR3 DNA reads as TGTGCCAGCAGTTTTTTGGTGGAGGCTGAAGCTTTCTTT.

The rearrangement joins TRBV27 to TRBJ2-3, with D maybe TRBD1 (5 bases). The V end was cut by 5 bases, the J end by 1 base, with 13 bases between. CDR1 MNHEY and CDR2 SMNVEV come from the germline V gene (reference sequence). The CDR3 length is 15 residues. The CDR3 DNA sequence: TGTGCCAGCAGTCCAAGACAGCAACGCACAGATACGCAGTATTTT. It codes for CASSPRQQRTDTQYF.

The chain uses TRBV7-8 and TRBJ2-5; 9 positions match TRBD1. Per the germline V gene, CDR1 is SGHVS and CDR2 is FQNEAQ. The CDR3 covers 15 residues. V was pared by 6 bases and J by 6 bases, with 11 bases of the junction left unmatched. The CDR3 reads CASSIDRGVIQTQYF. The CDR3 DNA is TGTGCCAGCAGTATAGACAGGGGGGTCATCCAGACCCAGTACTTC.

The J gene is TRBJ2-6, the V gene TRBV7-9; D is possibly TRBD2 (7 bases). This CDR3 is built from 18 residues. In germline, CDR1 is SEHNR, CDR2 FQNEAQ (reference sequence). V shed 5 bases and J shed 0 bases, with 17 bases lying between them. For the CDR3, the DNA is TGTGCCAGCAGCGGGGCCGGGGGGACAAGCTCTGGGGCCAACGTCCTGACTTTC. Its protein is CASSGAGGTSSGANVLTF.

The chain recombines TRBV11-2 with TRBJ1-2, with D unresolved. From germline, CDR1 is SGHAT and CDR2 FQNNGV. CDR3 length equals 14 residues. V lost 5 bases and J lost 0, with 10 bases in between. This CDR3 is CASSLTRTNYGYTF. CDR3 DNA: TGTGCCAGCAGCCTAACCAGGACTAACTATGGCTACACCTTC.